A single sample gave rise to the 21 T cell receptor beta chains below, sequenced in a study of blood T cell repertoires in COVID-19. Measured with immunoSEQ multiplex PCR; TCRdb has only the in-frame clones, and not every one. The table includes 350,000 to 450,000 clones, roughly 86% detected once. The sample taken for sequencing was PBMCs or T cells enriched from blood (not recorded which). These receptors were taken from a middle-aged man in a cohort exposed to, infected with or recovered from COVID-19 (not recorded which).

CDR3 in amino acids: CASSRDSKNTEAFF. CDR3 coding DNA: TGCGCCAGCAGCCGGGACAGCAAGAACACTGAAGCTTTCTTT. The chain joins TRBV5-1 to TRBJ1-1, with 7 positions matching TRBD1. Looked up from germline, CDR1 is SGHRS and CDR2 is YFSETQ. This CDR3 spans 14 amino acids. With V trimmed by 4 bases and J by 1 base, 4 bases remained unmatched.

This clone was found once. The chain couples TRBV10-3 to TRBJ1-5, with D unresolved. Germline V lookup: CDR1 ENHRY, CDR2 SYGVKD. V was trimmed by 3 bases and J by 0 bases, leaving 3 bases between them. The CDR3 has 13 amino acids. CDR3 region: CAISEYSNQPQHF. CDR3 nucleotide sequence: TGTGCCATCAGTGAATATAGCAATCAGCCCCAGCATTTT.

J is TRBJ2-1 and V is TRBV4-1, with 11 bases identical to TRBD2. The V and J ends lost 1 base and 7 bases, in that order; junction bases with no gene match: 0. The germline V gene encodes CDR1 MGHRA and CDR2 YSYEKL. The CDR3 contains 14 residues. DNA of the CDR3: TGCGCCAGCAGCCAAGGACTAGCGGGAAATGAGCAGTTCTTC. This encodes CASSQGLAGNEQFF.

The CDR3 loop reads CASSTLAGLGEQYF. The CDR3 DNA reads TGTGCCAGCAGTACACTAGCGGGGCTGGGGGAGCAGTACTTC. The rearrangement links TRBV6-5 to TRBJ2-7, with 10 bases fitting TRBD2. This CDR3 is 14 amino acids long. The germline V gene has CDR1 MNHEY and CDR2 SVGAGI. The junction had 8 bases not matched to a gene; V was cut back by 5 bases and J by 7 bases.

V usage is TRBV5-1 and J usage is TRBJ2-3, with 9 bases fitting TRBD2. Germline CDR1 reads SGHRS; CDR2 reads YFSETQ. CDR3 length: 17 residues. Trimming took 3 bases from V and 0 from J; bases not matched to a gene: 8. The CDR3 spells CASSWQGLAASTDTQYF. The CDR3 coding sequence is TGCGCCAGCAGCTGGCAGGGACTAGCAGCTAGCACAGATACGCAGTATTTT.

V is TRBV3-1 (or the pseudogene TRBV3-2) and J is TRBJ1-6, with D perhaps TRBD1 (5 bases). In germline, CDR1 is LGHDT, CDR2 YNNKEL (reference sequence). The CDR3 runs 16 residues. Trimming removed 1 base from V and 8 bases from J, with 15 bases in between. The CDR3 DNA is TGTGCCAGCAGCCAAGGCGGGGCGGGAACTTATTCACCCCTCCACTTT. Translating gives CASSQGGAGTYSPLHF.

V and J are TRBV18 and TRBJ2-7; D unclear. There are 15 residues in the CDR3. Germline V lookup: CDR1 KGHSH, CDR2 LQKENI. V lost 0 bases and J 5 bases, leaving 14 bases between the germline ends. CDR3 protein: CASSPPGRVSDEQYF. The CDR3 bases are TGTGCCAGCTCACCACCGGGCCGCGTTTCGGACGAGCAGTACTTC.

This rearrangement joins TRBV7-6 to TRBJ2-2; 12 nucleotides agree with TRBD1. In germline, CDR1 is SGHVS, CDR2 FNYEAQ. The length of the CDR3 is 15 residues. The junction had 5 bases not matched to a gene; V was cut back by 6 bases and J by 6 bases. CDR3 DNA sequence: TGTGCCAGCAGGCCGGGACAGGGGGCCGCCGGGGAGCTGTTTTTT. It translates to CASRPGQGAAGELFF.

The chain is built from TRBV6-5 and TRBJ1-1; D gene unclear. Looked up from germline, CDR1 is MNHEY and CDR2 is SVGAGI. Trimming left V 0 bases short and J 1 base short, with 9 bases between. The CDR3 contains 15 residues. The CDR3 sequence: CASSYSLQPNTEAFF. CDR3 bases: TGTGCCAGCAGTTACTCGCTACAGCCGAACACTGAAGCTTTCTTT.

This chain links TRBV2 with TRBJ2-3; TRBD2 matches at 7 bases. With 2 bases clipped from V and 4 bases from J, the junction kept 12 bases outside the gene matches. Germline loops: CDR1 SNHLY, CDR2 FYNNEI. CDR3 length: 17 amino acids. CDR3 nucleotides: TGTGCCAGCAGTGAATGGGGGGGAGCCAAGGTCGCAGATACGCAGTATTTT. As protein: CASSEWGGAKVADTQYF.

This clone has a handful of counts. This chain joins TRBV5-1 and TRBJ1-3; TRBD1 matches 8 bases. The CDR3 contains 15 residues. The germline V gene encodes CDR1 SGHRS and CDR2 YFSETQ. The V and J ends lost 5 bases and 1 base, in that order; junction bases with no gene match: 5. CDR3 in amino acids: CASRTGEYSGNTIYF. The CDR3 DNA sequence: TGCGCCAGCAGGACAGGGGAGTATTCTGGAAACACCATATATTTT.

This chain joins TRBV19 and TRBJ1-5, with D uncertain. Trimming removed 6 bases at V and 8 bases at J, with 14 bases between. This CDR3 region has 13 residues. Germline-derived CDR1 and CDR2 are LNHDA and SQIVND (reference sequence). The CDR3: CASSERSGEPQHF. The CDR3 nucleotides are TGTGCCAGTAGCGAGAGGTCCGGGGAGCCCCAGCATTTT.

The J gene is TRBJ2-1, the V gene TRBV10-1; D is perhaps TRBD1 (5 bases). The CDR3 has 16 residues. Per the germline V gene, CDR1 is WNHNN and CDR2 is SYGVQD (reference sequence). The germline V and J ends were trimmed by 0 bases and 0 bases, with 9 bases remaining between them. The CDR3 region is CASSESHRSSYNEQFF. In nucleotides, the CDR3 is TGCGCCAGCAGTGAGTCCCACAGGAGCTCCTACAATGAGCAGTTCTTC.

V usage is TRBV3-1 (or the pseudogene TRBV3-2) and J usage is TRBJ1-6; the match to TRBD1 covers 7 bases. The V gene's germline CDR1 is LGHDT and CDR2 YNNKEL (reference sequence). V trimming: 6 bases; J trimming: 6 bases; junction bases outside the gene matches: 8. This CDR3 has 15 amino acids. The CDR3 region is CASSRRDSLNSPLHF. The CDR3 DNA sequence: TGTGCCAGCAGTCGGAGGGACAGCCTTAATTCACCCCTCCACTTT.

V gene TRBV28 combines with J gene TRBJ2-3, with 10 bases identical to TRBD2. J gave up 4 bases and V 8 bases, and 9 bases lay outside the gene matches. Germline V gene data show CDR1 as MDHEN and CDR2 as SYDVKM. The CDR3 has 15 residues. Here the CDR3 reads CASASSGRGPDTQYF. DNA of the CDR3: TGTGCCAGCGCCTCTAGCGGGAGAGGTCCAGATACGCAGTATTTT. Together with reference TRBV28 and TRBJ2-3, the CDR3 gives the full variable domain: DVKVTQSSRYLVKRTGEKVFLECVQDMDHENMFWYRQDPGLGLRLIYFSYDVKMKEKGDIPEGYSVSREKKERFSLILESASTNQTSMYLCASASSGRGPDTQYFGPGTRLTVL.

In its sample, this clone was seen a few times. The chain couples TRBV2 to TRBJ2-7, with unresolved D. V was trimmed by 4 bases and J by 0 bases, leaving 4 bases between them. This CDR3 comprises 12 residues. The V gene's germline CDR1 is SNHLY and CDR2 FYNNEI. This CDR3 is CASSASSYEQYF. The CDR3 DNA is TGTGCCAGCAGTGCCTCCTCCTACGAGCAGTACTTC.

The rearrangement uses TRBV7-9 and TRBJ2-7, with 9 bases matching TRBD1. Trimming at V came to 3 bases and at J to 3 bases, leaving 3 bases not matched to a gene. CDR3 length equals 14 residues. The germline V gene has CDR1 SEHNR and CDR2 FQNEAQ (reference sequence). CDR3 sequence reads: CASSLGTGYYEQYF. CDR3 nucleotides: TGTGCCAGCAGCTTGGGGACAGGGTACTACGAGCAGTACTTC.

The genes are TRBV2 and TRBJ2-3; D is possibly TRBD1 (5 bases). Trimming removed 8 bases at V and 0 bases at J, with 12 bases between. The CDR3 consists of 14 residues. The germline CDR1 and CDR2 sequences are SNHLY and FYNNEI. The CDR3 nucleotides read TGTGCCAGCCAAGACAGAACTAGCACAGATACGCAGTATTTT. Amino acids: CASQDRTSTDTQYF.

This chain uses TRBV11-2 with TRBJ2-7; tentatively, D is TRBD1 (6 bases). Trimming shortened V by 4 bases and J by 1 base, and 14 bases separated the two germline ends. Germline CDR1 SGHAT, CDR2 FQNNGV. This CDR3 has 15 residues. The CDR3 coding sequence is TGTGCCAGCAGCTCCCATACGACAGGATCCTACGAGCAGTACTTC. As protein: CASSSHTTGSYEQYF.

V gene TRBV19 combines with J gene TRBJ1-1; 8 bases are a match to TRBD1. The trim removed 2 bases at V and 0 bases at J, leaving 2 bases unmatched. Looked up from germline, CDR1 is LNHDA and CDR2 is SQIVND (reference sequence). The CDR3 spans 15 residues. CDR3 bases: TGTGCCAGTAGTATAACAGGGGGAATGAACACTGAAGCTTTCTTT. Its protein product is CASSITGGMNTEAFF.

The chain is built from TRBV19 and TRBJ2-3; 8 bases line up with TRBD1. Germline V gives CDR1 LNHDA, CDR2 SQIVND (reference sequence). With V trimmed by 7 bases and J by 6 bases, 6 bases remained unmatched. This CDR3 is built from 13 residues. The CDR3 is CASTRQGMDTQYF. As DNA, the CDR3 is TGTGCCAGTACCCGACAGGGGATGGATACGCAGTATTTT.